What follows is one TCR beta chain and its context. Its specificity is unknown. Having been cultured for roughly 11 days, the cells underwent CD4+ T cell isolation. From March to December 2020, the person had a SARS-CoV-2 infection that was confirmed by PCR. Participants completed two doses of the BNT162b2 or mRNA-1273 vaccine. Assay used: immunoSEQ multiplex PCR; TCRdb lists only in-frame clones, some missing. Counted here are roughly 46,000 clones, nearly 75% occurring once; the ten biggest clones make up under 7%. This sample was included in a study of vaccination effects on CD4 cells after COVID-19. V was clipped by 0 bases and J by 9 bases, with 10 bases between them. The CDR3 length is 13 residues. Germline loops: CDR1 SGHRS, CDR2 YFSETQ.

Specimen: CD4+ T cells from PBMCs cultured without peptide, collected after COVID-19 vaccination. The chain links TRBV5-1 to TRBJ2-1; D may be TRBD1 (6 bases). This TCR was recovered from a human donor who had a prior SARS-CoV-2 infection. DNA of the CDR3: TGCGCCAGCAGCTTGGACAGGGCGGGTGAGCAGTTCTTC. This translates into CASSLDRAGEQFF.